This TCR beta chain is from a study of technical replicates of blood from a few donors. The table came from immunoSEQ multiplex PCR; TCRdb's copy has only in-frame clones and leaves some out. The table includes tens of thousands of clones, around 94% detected once. In its sample, this clone was seen a few times. V lost 5 bases, J lost 1 base, and 6 bases stayed unmatched. Germline lookup yields CDR1 SGHVS and CDR2 FQNEAQ. This CDR3 comprises 16 residues. The sequencing sample was made of T cells isolated from PBMCs. The rearrangement joins TRBV7-8 to TRBJ1-5; TRBD1 matches at 9 bases. The origin of this receptor is a human donor in good health. The CDR3 loop reads CASSPGTGNSNQPQHF. The CDR3 region has the DNA TGTGCCAGCAGCCCCGGGACAGGGAACAGCAATCAGCCCCAGCATTTT.